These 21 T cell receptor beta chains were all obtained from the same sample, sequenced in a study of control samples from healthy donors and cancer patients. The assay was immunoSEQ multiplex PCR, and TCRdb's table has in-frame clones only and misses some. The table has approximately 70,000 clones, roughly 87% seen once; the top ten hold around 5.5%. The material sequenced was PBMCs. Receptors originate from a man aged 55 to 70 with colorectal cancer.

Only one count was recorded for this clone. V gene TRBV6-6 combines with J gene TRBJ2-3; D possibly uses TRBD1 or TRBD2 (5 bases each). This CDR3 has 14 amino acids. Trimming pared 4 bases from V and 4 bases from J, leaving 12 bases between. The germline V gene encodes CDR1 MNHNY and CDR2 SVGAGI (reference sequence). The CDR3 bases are TGTGCCAGCAGTTCCGGGGCGGGCGCAGATACGCAGTATTTT. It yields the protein CASSSGAGADTQYF.

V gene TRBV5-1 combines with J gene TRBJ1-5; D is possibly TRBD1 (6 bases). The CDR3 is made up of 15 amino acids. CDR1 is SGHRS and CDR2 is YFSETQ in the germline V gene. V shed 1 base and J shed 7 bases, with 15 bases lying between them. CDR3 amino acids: CASSLRPGVGQPQHF. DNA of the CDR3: TGCGCCAGCAGCTTGAGGCCAGGGGTTGGCCAGCCCCAGCATTTT.

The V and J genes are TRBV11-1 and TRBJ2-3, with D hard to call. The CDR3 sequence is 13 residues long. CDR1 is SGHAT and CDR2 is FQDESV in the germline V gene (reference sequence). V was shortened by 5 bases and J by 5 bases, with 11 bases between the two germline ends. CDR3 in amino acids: CASSPHTGDTQYF. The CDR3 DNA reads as TGTGCCAGCAGCCCCCATACGGGAGATACGCAGTATTTT.

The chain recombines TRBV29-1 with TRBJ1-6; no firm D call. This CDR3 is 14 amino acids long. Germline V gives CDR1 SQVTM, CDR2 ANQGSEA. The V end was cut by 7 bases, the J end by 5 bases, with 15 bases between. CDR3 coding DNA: TGCAGCGCCACCACCACAGCTAATAATTCACCCCTCCACTTT. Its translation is CSATTTANNSPLHF. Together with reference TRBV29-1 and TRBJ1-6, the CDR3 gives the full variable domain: SAVISQKPSRDICQRGTSLTIQCQVDSQVTMMFWYRQQPGQSLTLIATANQGSEATYESGFVIDKFPISRPNLTFSTLTVSNMSPEDSSIYLCSATTTANNSPLHFGNGTRLTVT.

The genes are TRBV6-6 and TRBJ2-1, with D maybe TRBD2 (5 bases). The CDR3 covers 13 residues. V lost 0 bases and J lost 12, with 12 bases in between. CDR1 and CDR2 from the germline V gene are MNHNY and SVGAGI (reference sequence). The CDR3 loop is CASSYSDQAGQFF. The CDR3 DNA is TGTGCCAGCAGTTACTCGGACCAGGCGGGGCAGTTCTTC.

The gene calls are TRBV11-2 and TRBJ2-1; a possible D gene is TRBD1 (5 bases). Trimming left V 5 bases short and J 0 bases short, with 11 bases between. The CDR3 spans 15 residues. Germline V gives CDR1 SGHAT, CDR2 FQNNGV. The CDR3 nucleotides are TGTGCCAGCAGCCCAGAAGGGGTCTCCTACAATGAGCAGTTCTTC. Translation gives CASSPEGVSYNEQFF.

Here the CDR3 reads CASRPGDANYGYTF. CDR3 bases: TGTGCCAGCAGACCGGGGGACGCCAACTATGGCTACACCTTC. The genes are TRBV28 and TRBJ1-2, with a possible D match to TRBD1 (5 bases). Looked up from germline, CDR1 is MDHEN and CDR2 is SYDVKM. This CDR3 has 14 amino acids. V was cut by 6 bases and J by 2 bases, with 13 bases left in between.

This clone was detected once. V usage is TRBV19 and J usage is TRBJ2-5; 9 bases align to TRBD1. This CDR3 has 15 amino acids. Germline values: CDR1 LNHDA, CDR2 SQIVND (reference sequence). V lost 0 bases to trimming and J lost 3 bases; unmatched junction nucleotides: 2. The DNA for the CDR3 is TGTGCCAGTAGTATAGAGGGGGACAGGGAAGAGACCCAGTACTTC. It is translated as CASSIEGDREETQYF.

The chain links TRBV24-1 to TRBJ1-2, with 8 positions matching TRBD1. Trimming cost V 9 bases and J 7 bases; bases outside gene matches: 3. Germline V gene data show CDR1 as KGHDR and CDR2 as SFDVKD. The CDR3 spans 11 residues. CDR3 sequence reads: CATGQGGGYTF. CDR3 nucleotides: TGTGCCACCGGACAGGGCGGTGGCTACACCTTC.

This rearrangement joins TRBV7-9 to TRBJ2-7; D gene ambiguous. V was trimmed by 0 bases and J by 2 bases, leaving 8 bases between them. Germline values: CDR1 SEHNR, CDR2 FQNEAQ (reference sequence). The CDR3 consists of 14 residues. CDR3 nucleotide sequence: TGTGCCAGCAGCTTAGCTTTCTCCCCCTACGAGCAGTACTTC. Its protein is CASSLAFSPYEQYF.

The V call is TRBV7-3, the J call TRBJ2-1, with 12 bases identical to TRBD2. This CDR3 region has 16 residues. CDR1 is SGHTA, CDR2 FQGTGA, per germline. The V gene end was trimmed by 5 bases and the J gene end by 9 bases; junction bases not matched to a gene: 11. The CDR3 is CASSAQTSGGSREQFF. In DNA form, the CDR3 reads TGTGCCAGCAGCGCCCAAACTAGCGGGGGGTCTCGTGAGCAGTTCTTC.

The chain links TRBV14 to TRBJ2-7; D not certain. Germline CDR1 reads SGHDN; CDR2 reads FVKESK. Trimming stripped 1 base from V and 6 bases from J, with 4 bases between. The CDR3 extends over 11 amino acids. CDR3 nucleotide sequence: TGTGCCAGCAGCCAAGTTTCCGAGCAGTACTTC. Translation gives CASSQVSEQYF.

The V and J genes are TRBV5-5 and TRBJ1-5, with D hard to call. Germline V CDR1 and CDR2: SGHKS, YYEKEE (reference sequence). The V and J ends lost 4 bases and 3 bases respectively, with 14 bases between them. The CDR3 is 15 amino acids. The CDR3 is CASSPGGSYNQPQHF. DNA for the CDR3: TGTGCCAGCAGCCCCGGAGGGTCCTACAATCAGCCCCAGCATTTT.

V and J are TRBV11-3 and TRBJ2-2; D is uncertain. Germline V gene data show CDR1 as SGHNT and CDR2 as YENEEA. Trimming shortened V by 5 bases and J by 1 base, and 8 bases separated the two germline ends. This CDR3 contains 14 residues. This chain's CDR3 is CASSATRNTGELFF. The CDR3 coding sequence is TGTGCCAGCAGCGCAACCCGGAACACCGGGGAGCTGTTTTTT.

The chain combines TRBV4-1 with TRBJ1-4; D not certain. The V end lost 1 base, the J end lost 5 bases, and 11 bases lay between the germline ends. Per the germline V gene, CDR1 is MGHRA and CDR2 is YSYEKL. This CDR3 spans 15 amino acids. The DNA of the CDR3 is TGCGCCAGCAGCCAAGGCTTACAGCCAAATGAAAAACTGTTTTTT. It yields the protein CASSQGLQPNEKLFF.

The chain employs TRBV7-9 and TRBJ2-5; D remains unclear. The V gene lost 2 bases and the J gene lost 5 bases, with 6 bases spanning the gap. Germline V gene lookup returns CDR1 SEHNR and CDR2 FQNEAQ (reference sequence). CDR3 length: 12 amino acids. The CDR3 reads CASSLHTETQYF. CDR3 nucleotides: TGTGCCAGCAGCTTACACACCGAGACCCAGTACTTC.

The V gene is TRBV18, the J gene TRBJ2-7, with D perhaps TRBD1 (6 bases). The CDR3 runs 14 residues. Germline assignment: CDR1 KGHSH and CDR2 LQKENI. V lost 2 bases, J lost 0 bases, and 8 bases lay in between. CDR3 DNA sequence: TGTGCCAGCTCACCAACAGGGTACTCCTACGAGCAGTACTTC. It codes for CASSPTGYSYEQYF.

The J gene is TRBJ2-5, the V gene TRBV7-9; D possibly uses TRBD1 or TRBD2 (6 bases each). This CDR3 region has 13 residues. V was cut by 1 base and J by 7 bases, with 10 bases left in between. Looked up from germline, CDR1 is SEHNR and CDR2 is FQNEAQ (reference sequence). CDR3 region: CASSLEGGGTQYF. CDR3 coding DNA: TGTGCCAGCAGCTTAGAAGGGGGAGGGACCCAGTACTTC.

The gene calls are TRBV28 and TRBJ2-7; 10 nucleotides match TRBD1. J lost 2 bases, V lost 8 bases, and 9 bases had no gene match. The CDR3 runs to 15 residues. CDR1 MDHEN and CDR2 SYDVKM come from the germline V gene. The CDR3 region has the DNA TGTGCCAGCGAGTCACCAGGGACAGGGGCCTACGAGCAGTACTTC. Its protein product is CASESPGTGAYEQYF.

The CDR3 DNA follows: TGTGCCAGCAGTCCCAGGGAACTTCTTTTCTACGAGCAGTACTTC. Its translation is CASSPRELLFYEQYF. The chain combines TRBV27 with TRBJ2-7, with D perhaps matching TRBD1 (5 bases). The CDR3 loop spans 15 amino acids. V was shortened by 5 bases and J by 3 bases, with 17 bases between the two germline ends. Germline-derived CDR1 and CDR2 are MNHEY and SMNVEV (reference sequence).

The CDR3 sequence is CASSVGQGRQETQYF. The CDR3 DNA reads TGTGCCAGCAGCGTCGGACAGGGTAGACAAGAGACCCAGTACTTC. This chain uses TRBV7-8 with TRBJ2-5; 8 nucleotides agree with TRBD1. The J segment lost 2 bases and the V segment lost 5 bases, leaving 7 bases of the junction unmatched. Per germline, CDR1 SGHVS and CDR2 FQNEAQ. This CDR3 region has 15 residues.